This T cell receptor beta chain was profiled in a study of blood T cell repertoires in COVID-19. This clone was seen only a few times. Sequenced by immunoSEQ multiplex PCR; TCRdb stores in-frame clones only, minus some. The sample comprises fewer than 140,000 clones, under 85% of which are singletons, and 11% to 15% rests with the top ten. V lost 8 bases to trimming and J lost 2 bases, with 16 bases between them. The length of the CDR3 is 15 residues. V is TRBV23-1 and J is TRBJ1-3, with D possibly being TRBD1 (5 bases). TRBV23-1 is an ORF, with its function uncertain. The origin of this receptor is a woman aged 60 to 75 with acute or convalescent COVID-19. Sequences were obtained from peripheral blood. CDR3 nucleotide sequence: TGCGCCAGCGTCCGCCGGGGGGAAGCTGGAAACACCATATATTTT. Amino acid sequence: CASVRRGEAGNTIYF.